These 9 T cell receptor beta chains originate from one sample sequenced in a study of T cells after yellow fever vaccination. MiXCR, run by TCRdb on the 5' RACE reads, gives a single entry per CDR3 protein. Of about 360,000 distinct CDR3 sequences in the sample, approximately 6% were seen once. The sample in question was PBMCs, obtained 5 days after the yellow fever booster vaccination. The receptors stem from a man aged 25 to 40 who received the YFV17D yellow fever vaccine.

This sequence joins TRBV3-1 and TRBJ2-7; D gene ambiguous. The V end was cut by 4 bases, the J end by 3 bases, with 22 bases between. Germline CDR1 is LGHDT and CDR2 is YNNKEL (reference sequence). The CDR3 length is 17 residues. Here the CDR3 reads CASSPVLKDRYRYEQYF. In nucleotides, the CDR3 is TGTGCCAGCAGCCCGGTCCTGAAGGACCGTTATCGCTACGAGCAGTACTTC.

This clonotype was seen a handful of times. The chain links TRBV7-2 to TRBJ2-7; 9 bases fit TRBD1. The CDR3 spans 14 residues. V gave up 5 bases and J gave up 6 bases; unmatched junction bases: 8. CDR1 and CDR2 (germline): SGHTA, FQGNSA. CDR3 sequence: CASSTGTGRSEQYF. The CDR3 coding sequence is TGTGCCAGCAGCACAGGGACAGGGCGTAGCGAGCAGTACTTC. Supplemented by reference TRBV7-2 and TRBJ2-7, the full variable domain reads GAGVSQSPSNKVTEKGKDVELRCDPISGHTALYWYRQSLGQGLEFLIYFQGNSAPDKSGLPSDRFSAERTGGSVSTLTIQRTQQEDSAVYLCASSTGTGRSEQYFGPGTRLTVT.

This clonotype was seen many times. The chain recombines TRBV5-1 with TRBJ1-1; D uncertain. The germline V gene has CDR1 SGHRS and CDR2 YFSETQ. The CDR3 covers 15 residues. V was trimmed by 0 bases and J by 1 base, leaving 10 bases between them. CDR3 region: CASSLVLSGNTEAFF. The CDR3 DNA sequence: TGCGCCAGCAGCTTGGTTTTGTCAGGGAACACTGAAGCTTTCTTT.

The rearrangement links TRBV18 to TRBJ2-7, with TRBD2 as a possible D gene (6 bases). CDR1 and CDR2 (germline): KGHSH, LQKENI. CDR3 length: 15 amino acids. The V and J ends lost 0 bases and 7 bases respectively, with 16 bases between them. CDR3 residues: CASSPPSGRREEQYF. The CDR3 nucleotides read TGTGCCAGCTCACCACCTTCAGGGCGGAGGGAGGAGCAGTACTTC.

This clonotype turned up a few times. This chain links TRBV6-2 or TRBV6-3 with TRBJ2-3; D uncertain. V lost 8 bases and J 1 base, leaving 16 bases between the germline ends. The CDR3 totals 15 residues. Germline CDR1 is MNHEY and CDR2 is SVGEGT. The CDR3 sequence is CASSFGGYRTDTQYF. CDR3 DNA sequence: TGTGCCAGCTCCTTCGGTGGCTACCGCACAGATACGCAGTATTTT.

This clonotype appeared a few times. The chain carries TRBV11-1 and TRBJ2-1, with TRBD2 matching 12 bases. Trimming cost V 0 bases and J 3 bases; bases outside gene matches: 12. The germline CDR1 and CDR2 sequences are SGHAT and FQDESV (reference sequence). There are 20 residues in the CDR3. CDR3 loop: CASSLAQIGTSGQNYNEQFF. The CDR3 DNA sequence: TGTGCCAGCAGCTTAGCGCAAATTGGGACTAGCGGGCAAAACTACAATGAGCAGTTCTTC.

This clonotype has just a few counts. The CDR3 loop is CASSLDPSTGELFF. The CDR3 DNA follows: TGTGCCAGCAGCTTGGACCCCTCCACCGGGGAGCTGTTTTTT. This chain uses TRBV5-6 with TRBJ2-2; D not resolved. V shed 0 bases and J shed 4 bases, with 7 bases lying between them. Looked up from germline, CDR1 is SGHDT and CDR2 is YYEEEE. The CDR3 loop spans 14 amino acids.

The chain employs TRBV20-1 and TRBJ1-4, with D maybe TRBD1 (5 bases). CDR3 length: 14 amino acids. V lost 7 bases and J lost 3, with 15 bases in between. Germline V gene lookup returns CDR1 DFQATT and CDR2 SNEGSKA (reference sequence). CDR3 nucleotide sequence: TGCAGTGGAAAAGAGGGGATGGCTAATGAAAAACTGTTTTTT. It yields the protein CSGKEGMANEKLFF.

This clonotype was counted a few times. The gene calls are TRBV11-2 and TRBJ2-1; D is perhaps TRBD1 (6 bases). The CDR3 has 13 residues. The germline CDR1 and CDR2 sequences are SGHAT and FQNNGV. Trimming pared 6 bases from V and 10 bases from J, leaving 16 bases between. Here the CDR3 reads CASRGALRVEQFF. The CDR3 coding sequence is TGTGCCAGCAGGGGGGCCCTAAGGGTAGAGCAGTTCTTC.